This entry describes one TCR beta chain. The antigen is unknown. This CDR3 comprises 16 residues. Trimming removed 5 bases at V and 0 bases at J, with 11 bases between. CDR1 and CDR2 from the germline V gene are SEHNR and FQNEAQ (reference sequence). TCRdb reprocessed the 5' RACE reads with MiXCR, giving one entry per CDR3 protein. Counted here are 1.5 million to 2 million distinct CDR3 sequences, under 35% occurring once; the ten biggest clones make up more than 0.25%. The data are from a study of identical twins. Study findings and constraints: Less excess twin sharing appeared in beta out-of-frame sequences. Those out-of-frame alpha sequences shared by twins showed an excess of low generation probability.

The sequence derives from a newborn girl in good health. The sample consisted of cord blood. The chain couples TRBV7-9 to TRBJ2-6; D possibly corresponds to TRBD2 (5 bases). This CDR3 reads CASSPMGSSGANVLTF. The DNA of the CDR3 is TGTGCCAGCAGCCCAATGGGGAGCTCTGGGGCCAACGTCCTGACTTTC.